This passage covers 9 T cell receptor beta chains from one sample sequenced in a study of blood T cells in healthy people across ages. PCR was performed a second time for 7 to 11 cycles using a sample-barcoded 5' primer and a J-beta primer mix. TCRdb used MiXCR to reprocess the 5' RACE reads, holding one entry per CDR3 protein. The table records fewer than 1.5 million distinct CDR3 sequences, approximately 42% of them present only once. The source material was blood. The receptor set was obtained from a woman between 18 and 29 years old in good health.

This clonotype has more than one count but fewer than ten. This chain joins TRBV2 and TRBJ2-7; no definite D call. Trimming shortened V by 10 bases and J by 4 bases, and 11 bases separated the two germline ends. The CDR3 loop spans 11 amino acids. Germline V gives CDR1 SNHLY, CDR2 FYNNEI. The CDR3 loop reads CAILEGYEQYF. The CDR3, as DNA: TGTGCCATCCTGGAAGGTTACGAGCAGTACTTC. The variable domain in full, completed from reference TRBV2 and TRBJ2-7, reads EPEVTQTPSHQVTQMGQEVILRCVPISNHLYFYWYRQILGQKVEFLVSFYNNEISEKSEIFDDQFSVERPDGSNFTLKIRSTKLEDSAMYFCAILEGYEQYFGPGTRLTVT.

The chain links TRBV29-1 to TRBJ1-3; 7 bases are shared with TRBD1. CDR1 SQVTM and CDR2 ANQGSEA come from the germline V gene. This CDR3 has 13 residues. J gave up 2 bases and V 6 bases, and 4 bases lay outside the gene matches. The CDR3 here is CSVATGTGNTIYF. Here the CDR3 DNA reads TGCAGCGTCGCGACAGGGACTGGAAACACCATATATTTT. The full variable domain, in which reference TRBV29-1 and TRBJ1-3 provide the parts outside the CDR3, is SAVISQKPSRDICQRGTSLTIQCQVDSQVTMMFWYRQQPGQSLTLIATANQGSEATYESGFVIDKFPISRPNLTFSTLTVSNMSPEDSSIYLCSVATGTGNTIYFGEGSWLTVV.

The rearrangement joins TRBV20-1 to TRBJ1-2, with 11 positions matching TRBD1. The CDR3 contains 13 residues. Germline V lookup: CDR1 DFQATT, CDR2 SNEGSKA (reference sequence). V was clipped by 4 bases and J by 7 bases; unmatched bases: 5. The chain's CDR3 is CSATDRGRVGYTF. CDR3 coding DNA: TGCAGTGCTACGGACAGGGGGCGCGTTGGCTACACCTTC.

The chain is built from TRBV20-1 and TRBJ1-1; D is perhaps TRBD1 (6 bases). This CDR3 contains 12 residues. CDR1 and CDR2 (germline): DFQATT, SNEGSKA (reference sequence). Between the trimmed V and J ends, which lost 1 base and 7 bases, there was a span of 10 bases. CDR3 protein: CSARVEGGEAFF. The CDR3 nucleotides are TGCAGTGCTAGAGTGGAAGGGGGTGAAGCTTTCTTT.

This clonotype showed up just a few times. The chain combines TRBV11-2 with TRBJ2-5; D is undetermined. CDR1 is SGHAT, CDR2 FQNNGV, per germline. With 7 bases removed from V and 4 bases from J, the gap between germline ends came to 16 bases. This CDR3 has 14 residues. The CDR3 spells CASTRALKVETQYF. The CDR3 DNA follows: TGTGCCAGCACCCGGGCCCTGAAAGTAGAGACCCAGTACTTC. Looking up the rest from reference TRBV11-2 and TRBJ2-5 gives the full variable domain: EAGVAQSPRYKIIEKRQSVAFWCNPISGHATLYWYQQILGQGPKLLIQFQNNGVVDDSQLPKDRFSAERLKGVDSTLKIQPAKLEDSAVYLCASTRALKVETQYFGPGTRLLVL.

This clonotype was counted only a few times. The DNA of the CDR3 is TGTGCCAGCATGCGGAGAGTGGGCGAGCAGTACTTC. Protein product: CASMRRVGEQYF. This chain links TRBV2 with TRBJ2-5; D ambiguous. Gene TRBJ2-7 matches the end of the DNA better, so the J call may be wrong. Looked up from germline, CDR1 is SNHLY and CDR2 is FYNNEI. The CDR3 consists of 12 residues.

This clonotype was found a few times. The chain links TRBV7-9 to TRBJ2-1, with 11 bases aligning to TRBD2. Germline V gene lookup returns CDR1 SEHNR and CDR2 FQNEAQ (reference sequence). The CDR3 is 15 residues long. After removal of 5 bases from V and 7 bases from J, the junction contained 7 bases not matched to a gene. The CDR3 region is CASSAMTSGTNEQFF. CDR3 sequence (DNA): TGTGCCAGCAGCGCCATGACTAGCGGGACGAATGAGCAGTTCTTC.

This clonotype was seen a few times. V usage is TRBV11-2 and J usage is TRBJ2-5; D assignment may be TRBD1 or TRBD2 (5 bases each). CDR3 length: 14 amino acids. V was clipped by 5 bases and J by 11 bases, with 21 bases between them. Germline V gives CDR1 SGHAT, CDR2 FQNNGV. The CDR3 bases are TGTGCCAGCAGCCTTGGCAGGGAGCCAGGAGAGCAGTACTTC. Translating gives CASSLGREPGEQYF.

This rearrangement joins TRBV2 to TRBJ1-5; 11 nucleotides match TRBD1. The CDR3 runs to 16 residues. V gave up 4 bases and J gave up 7 bases; unmatched junction bases: 9. CDR1 is SNHLY, CDR2 FYNNEI, per germline. Written as DNA, the CDR3 is TGTGCCAGCAGTGTAGGGACAGGGGGGGAAGTACAGCCCCAGCATTTT. This codes for CASSVGTGGEVQPQHF. The full variable domain, in which reference TRBV2 and TRBJ1-5 provide the parts outside the CDR3, is EPEVTQTPSHQVTQMGQEVILRCVPISNHLYFYWYRQILGQKVEFLVSFYNNEISEKSEIFDDQFSVERPDGSNFTLKIRSTKLEDSAMYFCASSVGTGGEVQPQHFGDGTRLSIL.